The 4 T cell receptor beta chains in this list originate from one sample, sequenced in a study of control samples from healthy donors and cancer patients. The assay was immunoSEQ multiplex PCR, and TCRdb's table has in-frame clones only and misses some. Listed are some 180,000 clones; about 2.2% falls within the top ten. Material for sequencing was blood. Receptors were obtained from a woman in her 30s in good health.

This rearrangement joins TRBV9 to TRBJ1-1; D gene uncertain. This CDR3 is built from 14 residues. Germline V gene lookup returns CDR1 SGDLS and CDR2 YYNGEE. V gave up 0 bases and J gave up 0 bases, with 6 bases separating them. The CDR3 reads CASSVERVNTEAFF. Written as DNA, the CDR3 is TGTGCCAGCAGCGTAGAGCGGGTGAACACTGAAGCTTTCTTT.

The chain employs TRBV6-5 and TRBJ2-7, with D perhaps matching TRBD1 (6 bases). V shed 6 bases and J shed 4 bases, with 7 bases lying between them. CDR3 length equals 11 residues. Per the germline V gene, CDR1 is MNHEY and CDR2 is SVGAGI. The CDR3 is CASSDRYEQYF. CDR3 nucleotides: TGTGCCAGCAGCGACAGGTACGAGCAGTACTTC.

The chain joins TRBV7-3 to TRBJ2-5; the D gene could be TRBD1 or TRBD2 (6 bases each). This CDR3 comprises 15 residues. Germline CDR1 and CDR2: SGHTA and FQGTGA. Deletions cut 5 bases from V and 5 bases from J, with 18 bases between. The CDR3 is CASSPLGGLRETQYF. The CDR3 region has the DNA TGTGCCAGCAGCCCGCTGGGGGGCCTCCGGGAGACCCAGTACTTC.

The V gene is TRBV4-1, the J gene TRBJ1-2; the match to TRBD1 covers 7 bases. Trimming took 1 base from V and 4 from J; bases not matched to a gene: 6. Germline-derived CDR1 and CDR2 are MGHRA and YSYEKL. CDR3 length equals 15 residues. The CDR3 spells CASSQAQGQGYGYTF. The CDR3, as DNA: TGCGCCAGCAGCCAAGCACAGGGGCAGGGCTATGGCTACACCTTC.